Below, 8 T cell receptor beta chains from the same sample are listed, as sequenced in a study of blood T cell repertoires in COVID-19. Only in-frame clones appear in the TCRdb table, and some are missing; sequencing was by immunoSEQ multiplex PCR. The top ten hold about 11% of the sample, which has approximately 150,000 clones, approximately 78% seen once. Sequencing was done on a sample of peripheral blood. The receptors were sampled from a human donor in a cohort sampled during active COVID-19.

This clone was found once. CDR3 sequence reads: CASSDTGTGGTQETQYF. CDR3 coding DNA: TGTGCCAGCAGCGACACCGGGACAGGGGGGACACAAGAGACCCAGTACTTC. The chain has TRBV9 and TRBJ2-5; 11 bases align to TRBD1. The CDR3 length is 17 residues. Germline CDR1 is SGDLS and CDR2 is YYNGEE. With 3 bases clipped from V and 2 bases from J, the junction kept 9 bases outside the gene matches.

The chain recombines TRBV5-1 with TRBJ2-7; D remains ambiguous. V was cut by 4 bases and J by 6 bases, with 8 bases left in between. The CDR3 totals 11 residues. Germline CDR1 SGHRS, CDR2 YFSETQ. The CDR3: CASSTGGEQYF. The CDR3 DNA reads TGCGCCAGCAGCACGGGTGGCGAGCAGTACTTC.

Only a few counts were recorded for this clone. CDR3 DNA: TGTGCCAGCAGCTTAGCCAAGACCCAGTACTTC. As protein: CASSLAKTQYF. The chain joins TRBV7-9 to TRBJ2-5; D gene unclear. This CDR3 has 11 residues. Trimming pared 0 bases from V and 6 bases from J, leaving 2 bases between. Germline V CDR1 and CDR2: SEHNR, FQNEAQ (reference sequence).

The gene calls are TRBV18 and TRBJ2-6; a weak D match, TRBD2 (5 bases). The CDR3 is 16 residues long. Looked up from germline, CDR1 is KGHSH and CDR2 is LQKENI. V was cut by 4 bases and J by 0 bases, with 10 bases left in between. The CDR3 spells CASSREGGSGANVLTF. DNA for the CDR3: TGTGCCAGCTCACGGGAAGGAGGCTCTGGGGCCAACGTCCTGACTTTC.

This clone turned up a few times. V is TRBV7-2 and J is TRBJ2-5; the match to TRBD2 covers 8 bases. Germline CDR1 SGHTA, CDR2 FQGNSA. V lost 8 bases, J lost 5 bases, and 7 bases stayed unmatched. This CDR3 comprises 13 residues. CDR3 in amino acids: CASSKAGDETQYF. CDR3 in DNA: TGTGCCAGCTCAAAAGCGGGAGATGAGACCCAGTACTTC.

The gene calls are TRBV9 and TRBJ1-6; no definite D call. The CDR3 covers 15 residues. V lost 2 bases and J lost 13, with 19 bases in between. CDR1 and CDR2 (germline): SGDLS, YYNGEE. The CDR3 sequence: CASSVTQDGESPLHF. The CDR3 region has the DNA TGTGCCAGCAGCGTCACCCAGGACGGGGAGAGCCCCCTCCACTTT.

The rearrangement joins TRBV10-1 to TRBJ2-1; D is unresolved. Germline CDR1 and CDR2: WNHNN and SYGVQD (reference sequence). CDR3 length: 14 residues. Trimming removed 4 bases at V and 0 bases at J, with 7 bases between. This CDR3 is CASSGTSSYNEQFF. Here the CDR3 DNA reads TGCGCCAGCAGTGGTACGAGCTCCTACAATGAGCAGTTCTTC.

The rearrangement joins TRBV5-4 to TRBJ2-7, with D possibly being TRBD1 (6 bases). The CDR3 extends over 14 amino acids. Germline CDR1 reads SGHNT; CDR2 reads YYREEE (reference sequence). The V and J ends lost 4 bases and 0 bases respectively, with 11 bases between them. The CDR3 DNA follows: TGTGCCAGCAGCGCAGACAGGAGCTCCTACGAGCAGTACTTC. The encoded protein is CASSADRSSYEQYF. The variable domain in full, with the rest retrieved from reference TRBV5-4 and TRBJ2-7, is ETGVTQSPTHLIKTRGQQVTLRCSSQSGHNTVSWYQQALGQGPQFIFQYYREEENGRGNFPPRFSGLQFPNYSSELNVNALELDDSALYLCASSADRSSYEQYFGPGTRLTVT.